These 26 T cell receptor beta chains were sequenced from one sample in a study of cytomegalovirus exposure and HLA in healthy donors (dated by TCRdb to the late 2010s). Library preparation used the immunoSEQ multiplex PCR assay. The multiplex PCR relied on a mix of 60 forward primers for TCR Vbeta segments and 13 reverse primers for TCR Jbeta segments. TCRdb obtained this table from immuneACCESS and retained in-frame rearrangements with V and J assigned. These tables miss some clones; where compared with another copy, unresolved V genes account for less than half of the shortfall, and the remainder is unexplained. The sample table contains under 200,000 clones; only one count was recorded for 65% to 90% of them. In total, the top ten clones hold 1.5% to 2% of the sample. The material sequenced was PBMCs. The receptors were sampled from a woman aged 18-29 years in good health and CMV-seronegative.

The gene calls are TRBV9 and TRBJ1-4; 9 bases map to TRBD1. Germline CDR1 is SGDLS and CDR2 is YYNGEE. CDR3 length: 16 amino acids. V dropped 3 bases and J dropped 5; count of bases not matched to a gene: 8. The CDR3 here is CASSEYLGTGNEKLFF. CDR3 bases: TGTGCCAGCAGCGAGTACCTCGGGACAGGGAATGAAAAACTGTTTTTT. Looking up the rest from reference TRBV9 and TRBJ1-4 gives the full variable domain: DSGVTQTPKHLITATGQRVTLRCSPRSGDLSVYWYQQSLDQGLQFLIQYYNGEERAKGNILERFSAQQFPDLHSELNLSSLELGDSALYFCASSEYLGTGNEKLFFGSGTQLSVL.

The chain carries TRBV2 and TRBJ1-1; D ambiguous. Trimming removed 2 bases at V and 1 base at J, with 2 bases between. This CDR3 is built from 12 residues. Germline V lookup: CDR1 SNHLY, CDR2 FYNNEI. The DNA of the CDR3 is TGTGCCAGCAGTGAACAGAACACTGAAGCTTTCTTT. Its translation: CASSEQNTEAFF.

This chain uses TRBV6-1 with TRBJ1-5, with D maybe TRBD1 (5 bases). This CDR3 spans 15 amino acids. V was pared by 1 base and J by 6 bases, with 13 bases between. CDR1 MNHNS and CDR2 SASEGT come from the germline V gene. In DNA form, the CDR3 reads TGTGCCAGCAGTGAAGGGGGGGAGGAATTTCAGCCCCAGCATTTT. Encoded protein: CASSEGGEEFQPQHF.

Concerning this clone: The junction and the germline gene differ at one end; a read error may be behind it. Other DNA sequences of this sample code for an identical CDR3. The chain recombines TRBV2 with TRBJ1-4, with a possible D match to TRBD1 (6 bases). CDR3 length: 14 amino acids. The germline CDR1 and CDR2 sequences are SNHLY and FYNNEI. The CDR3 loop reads CASRGGQPNEKLFF. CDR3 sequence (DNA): TGTGCCAGCAGGGGGGGGCAGCCTAATGAAAAGCTGTTTTTT.

CDR3: CASSSLPQGSGEQYF. The DNA of the CDR3 is TGTGCCAGCAGCTCCCTCCCACAGGGCTCGGGCGAGCAGTACTTC. The J gene is TRBJ2-5, the V gene TRBV7-8, with D perhaps TRBD1 (6 bases). The end of the DNA fits TRBJ2-7 better, so the J call may be wrong. The CDR3 consists of 15 residues. Germline CDR1 is SGHVS and CDR2 is FQNEAQ.

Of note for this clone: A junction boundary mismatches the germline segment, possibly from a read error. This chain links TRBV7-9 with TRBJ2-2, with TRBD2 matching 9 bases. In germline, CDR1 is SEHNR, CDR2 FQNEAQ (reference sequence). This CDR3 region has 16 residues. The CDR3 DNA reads TGTTCCAGCAGCTCGCTAGCGGGAATTAACACCGGGGAGCTGTTTTTT. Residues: CSSSSLAGINTGELFF.

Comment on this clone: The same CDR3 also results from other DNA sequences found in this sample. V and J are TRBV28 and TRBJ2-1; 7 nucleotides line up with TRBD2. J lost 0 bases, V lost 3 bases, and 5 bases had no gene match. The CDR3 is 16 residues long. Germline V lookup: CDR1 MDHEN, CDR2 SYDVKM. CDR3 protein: CASSLEAGSSYNEQFF. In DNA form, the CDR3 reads TGTGCCAGCAGTTTGGAAGCGGGAAGCTCCTACAATGAGCAGTTCTTC.

The CDR3 sequence is CASSLRDSGANVLTF. For the CDR3, the DNA is TGTGCCAGCAGCTTACGGGATTCTGGGGCCAACGTCCTGACTTTC. The chain combines TRBV9 with TRBJ2-6, with D possibly being TRBD2 (5 bases). CDR1 and CDR2 (germline): SGDLS, YYNGEE. V was shortened by 4 bases and J by 1 base, with 9 bases between the two germline ends. The CDR3 is 15 amino acids.

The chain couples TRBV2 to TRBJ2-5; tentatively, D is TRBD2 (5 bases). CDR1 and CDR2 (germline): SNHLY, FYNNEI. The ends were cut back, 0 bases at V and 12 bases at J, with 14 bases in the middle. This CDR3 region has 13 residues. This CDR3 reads CASSEALLSVEYF. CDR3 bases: TGTGCCAGCAGTGAAGCGCTTCTTAGCGTCGAGTACTTC.

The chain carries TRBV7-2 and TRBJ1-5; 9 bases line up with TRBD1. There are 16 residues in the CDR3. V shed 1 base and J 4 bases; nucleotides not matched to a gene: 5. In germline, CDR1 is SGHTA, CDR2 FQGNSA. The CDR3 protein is CASSLGAQGANQPQHF. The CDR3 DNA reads TGTGCCAGCAGCTTAGGGGCACAGGGGGCAAATCAGCCCCAGCATTTT.

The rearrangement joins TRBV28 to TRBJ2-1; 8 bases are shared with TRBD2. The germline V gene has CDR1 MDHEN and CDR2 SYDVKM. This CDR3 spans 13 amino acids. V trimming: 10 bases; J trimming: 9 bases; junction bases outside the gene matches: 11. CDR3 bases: TGTGCCATAAGCGGGGGTCGAATAGGTGAGCAGTTCTTC. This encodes CAISGGRIGEQFF.

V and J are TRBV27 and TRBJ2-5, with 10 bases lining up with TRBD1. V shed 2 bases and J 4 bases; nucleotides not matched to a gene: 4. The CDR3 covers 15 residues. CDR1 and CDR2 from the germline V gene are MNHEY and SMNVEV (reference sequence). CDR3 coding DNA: TGTGCCAGCAGTTTACTCGGACAGGGGGGAGAGACCCAGTACTTC. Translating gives CASSLLGQGGETQYF.

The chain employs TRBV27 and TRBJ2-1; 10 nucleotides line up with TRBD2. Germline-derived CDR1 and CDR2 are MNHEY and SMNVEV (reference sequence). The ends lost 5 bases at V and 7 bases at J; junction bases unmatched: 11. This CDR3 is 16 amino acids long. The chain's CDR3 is CASSPRSAGGRNEQFF. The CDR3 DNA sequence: TGTGCCAGCAGTCCCAGGTCAGCGGGGGGGCGGAATGAGCAGTTCTTC.

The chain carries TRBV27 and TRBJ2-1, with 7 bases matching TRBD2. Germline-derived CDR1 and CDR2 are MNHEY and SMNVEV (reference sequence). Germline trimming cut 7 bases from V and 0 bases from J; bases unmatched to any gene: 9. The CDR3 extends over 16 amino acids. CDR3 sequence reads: CASKRLAGSSYNEQFF. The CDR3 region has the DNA TGTGCCAGCAAACGACTAGCCGGGAGCTCCTACAATGAGCAGTTCTTC.

The CDR3 bases are TGTGCCAGCAGTTACCAGCGGGGGTTGTCAGATACGCAGTATTTT. This gives the protein CASSYQRGLSDTQYF. This chain connects TRBV6-5 to TRBJ2-3; 8 nucleotides match TRBD2. V gave up 2 bases and J gave up 4 bases; unmatched junction bases: 5. This CDR3 is built from 15 residues. Germline lookup yields CDR1 MNHEY and CDR2 SVGAGI.

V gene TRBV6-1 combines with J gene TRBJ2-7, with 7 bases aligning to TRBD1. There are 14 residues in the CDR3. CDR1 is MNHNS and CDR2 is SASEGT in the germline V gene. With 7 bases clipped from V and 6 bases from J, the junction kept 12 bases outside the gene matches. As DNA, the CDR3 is TGTGCCAGCAACAGGAGACAGGGTGCGGGCGAGCAGTACTTC. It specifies CASNRRQGAGEQYF.

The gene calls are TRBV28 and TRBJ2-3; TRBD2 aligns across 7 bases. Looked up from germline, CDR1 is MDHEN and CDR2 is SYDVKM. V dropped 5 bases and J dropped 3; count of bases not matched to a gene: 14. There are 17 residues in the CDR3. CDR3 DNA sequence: TGTGCCAGCAGTCTCCCCCGGACTAGACCCCCAACAGATACGCAGTATTTT. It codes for CASSLPRTRPPTDTQYF.

The CDR3 region is CASSQGLALTSTDTQYF. CDR3 DNA sequence: TGCGCCAGCAGCCAGGGACTAGCCCTGACTAGCACAGATACGCAGTATTTT. The chain has TRBV4-1 and TRBJ2-3; 9 bases line up with TRBD2. Germline V CDR1 and CDR2: MGHRA, YSYEKL. There are 17 residues in the CDR3. Trimming took 3 bases from V and 0 from J; bases not matched to a gene: 7.

CDR3 loop: CASSPGGGDRSQFF. CDR3 DNA sequence: TGTGCCAGTAGTCCAGGAGGAGGGGACAGGTCGCAGTTCTTC. This chain connects TRBV19 to TRBJ2-1, with 8 bases that match TRBD1. The CDR3 is 14 residues long. V lost 5 bases to trimming and J lost 12 bases; unmatched junction nucleotides: 12. The germline V gene encodes CDR1 LNHDA and CDR2 SQIVND (reference sequence). The full variable domain, completed using reference TRBV19 and TRBJ2-1, is DGGITQSPKYLFRKEGQNVTLSCEQNLNHDAMYWYRQDPGQGLRLIYYSQIVNDFQKGDIAEGYSVSREKKESFPLTVTSAQKNPTAFYLCASSPGGGDRSQFFGPGTRLTVL.

CDR3 coding DNA: TGTGCCAGCAGCATGGGGGACAGCCGGTACTATGGCTACACCTTC. It specifies CASSMGDSRYYGYTF. The chain employs TRBV7-9 and TRBJ1-2, with 7 bases fitting TRBD1. Germline V gives CDR1 SEHNR, CDR2 FQNEAQ (reference sequence). This CDR3 is 15 amino acids long. The ends lost 5 bases at V and 3 bases at J; junction bases unmatched: 9.

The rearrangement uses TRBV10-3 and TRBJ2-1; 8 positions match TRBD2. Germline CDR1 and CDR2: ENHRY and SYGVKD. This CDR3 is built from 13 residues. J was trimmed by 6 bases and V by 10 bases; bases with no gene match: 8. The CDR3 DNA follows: TGTGCCACCCACGGGCTAGCGGGCAATGAGCAGTTCTTC. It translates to CATHGLAGNEQFF.

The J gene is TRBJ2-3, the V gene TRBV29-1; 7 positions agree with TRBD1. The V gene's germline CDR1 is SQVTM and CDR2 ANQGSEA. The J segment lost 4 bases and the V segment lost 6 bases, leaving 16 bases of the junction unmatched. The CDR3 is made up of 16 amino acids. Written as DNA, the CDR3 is TGCAGCGTCCGCCACGCAAGGGGGCCCCGTGCAGATACGCAGTATTTT. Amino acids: CSVRHARGPRADTQYF.

CDR3 protein: CASSLGTSGEIYNEQFF. Here the CDR3 DNA reads TGTGCCAGCAGCTTGGGGACTAGCGGGGAAATCTACAATGAGCAGTTCTTC. This rearrangement joins TRBV7-8 to TRBJ2-1, with TRBD2 matching 13 bases. The CDR3 length is 17 residues. From germline, CDR1 is SGHVS and CDR2 FQNEAQ. After removal of 3 bases from V and 3 bases from J, the junction contained 5 bases not matched to a gene.

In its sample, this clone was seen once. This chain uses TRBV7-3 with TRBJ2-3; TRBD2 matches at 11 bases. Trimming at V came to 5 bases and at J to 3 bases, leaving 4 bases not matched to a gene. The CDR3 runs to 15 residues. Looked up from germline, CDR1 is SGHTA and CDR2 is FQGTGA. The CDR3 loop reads CASSLTSGRTDTQYF. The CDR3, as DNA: TGTGCCAGCAGCCTTACTAGCGGGAGAACAGATACGCAGTATTTT. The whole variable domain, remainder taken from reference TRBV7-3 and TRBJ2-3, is GAGVSQTPSNKVTEKGKYVELRCDPISGHTALYWYRQSLGQGPEFLIYFQGTGAADDSGLPNDRFFAVRPEGSVSTLKIQRTERGDSAVYLCASSLTSGRTDTQYFGPGTRLTVL.

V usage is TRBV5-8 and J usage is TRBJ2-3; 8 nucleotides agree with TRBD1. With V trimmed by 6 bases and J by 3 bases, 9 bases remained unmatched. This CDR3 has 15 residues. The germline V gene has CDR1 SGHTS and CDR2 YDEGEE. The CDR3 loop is CASTHRQGSTDTQYF. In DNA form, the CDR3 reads TGTGCCAGCACCCATCGACAGGGGTCAACAGATACGCAGTATTTT.

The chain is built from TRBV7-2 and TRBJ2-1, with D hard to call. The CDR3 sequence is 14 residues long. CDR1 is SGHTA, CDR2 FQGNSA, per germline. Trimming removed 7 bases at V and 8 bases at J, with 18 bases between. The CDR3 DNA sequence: TGTGCCAGCACCCCAATTACCCAAGACTATGAGCAGTTCTTC. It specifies CASTPITQDYEQFF.